The sequence of this TCR beta chain was determined in a study of blood T cell repertoires in COVID-19. About the research overall: The United States, Italy and Spain were the sources of the acute and convalescent COVID-19 samples. PBMCs, B-cell-depleted T cells, or T cells provided the cDNA or gDNA that made up the material.

Study processing details: Reference gene primer amplification yielded estimated nucleated cell counts. The method was immunoSEQ multiplex PCR; TCRdb's version includes in-frame clones alone and lacks a portion of them. V and J calls and clone size come straight from that table; D and trimming were deduced from the DNA. The top ten clones hold about 12% of a sample with around 95,000 clones, almost 80% of them seen once. This receptor was identified in a woman aged 70-85 years with acute or convalescent COVID-19. The sequenced sample was peripheral blood.

The CDR3 loop is CASSPDRGTIYF. In DNA form, the CDR3 reads TGTGCCAGCAGCCCGGACCGGGGGACCATATATTTT. This chain connects TRBV16 to TRBJ1-3; a possible D gene is TRBD1 (5 bases). The length of the CDR3 is 12 residues. Looked up from germline, CDR1 is KGHSY and CDR2 is FQNENV. The V gene lost 4 bases and the J gene lost 10 bases, with 11 bases spanning the gap.